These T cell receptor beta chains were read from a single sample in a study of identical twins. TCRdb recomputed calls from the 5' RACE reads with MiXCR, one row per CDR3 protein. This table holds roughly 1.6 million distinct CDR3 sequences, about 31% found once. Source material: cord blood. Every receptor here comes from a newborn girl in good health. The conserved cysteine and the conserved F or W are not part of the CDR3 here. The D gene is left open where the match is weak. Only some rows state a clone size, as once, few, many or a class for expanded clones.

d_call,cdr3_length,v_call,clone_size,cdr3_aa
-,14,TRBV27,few,ASSIRLSSGANVLT
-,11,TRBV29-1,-,SVVLVSSAGQY
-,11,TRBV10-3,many,AISESARGEQY
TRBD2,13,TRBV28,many,ASSFLAGKDYEQY
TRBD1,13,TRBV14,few,ASSPFGQGKNIQY
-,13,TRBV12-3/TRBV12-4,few,ASRRASTLRDTQY
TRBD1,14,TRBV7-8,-,ASSLRRTGGGNGYT
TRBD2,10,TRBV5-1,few,ASGLAGNEQF
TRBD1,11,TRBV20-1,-,SARRDRSDEQY
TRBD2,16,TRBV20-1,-,SASPRAGTSGGQETQY
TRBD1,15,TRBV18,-,ASSPRLNRGRNYGYT
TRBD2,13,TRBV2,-,ASTRGTSGIDGQF
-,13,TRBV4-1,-,ASSQVGALHTEAF
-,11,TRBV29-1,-,SVRPTTTDTQY
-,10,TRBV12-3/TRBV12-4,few,ASNRRGGEQF
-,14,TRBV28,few,ASSLLHWATTYEQY
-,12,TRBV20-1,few,SARGHVTGNTIY
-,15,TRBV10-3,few,AISESPVKRSGNEQF
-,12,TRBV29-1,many,SVTSTTGYNEQF
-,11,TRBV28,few,ASSRDGQETQY
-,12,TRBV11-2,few,ASSLDRERYEQY
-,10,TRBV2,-,ASSELRTEAF
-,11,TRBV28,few,ASRRSAQETQY
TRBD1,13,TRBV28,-,ASSNQGQGGYEQY
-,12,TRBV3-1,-,ASYTMGRNYGYT
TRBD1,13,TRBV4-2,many,ASSQDGDRAYGYT
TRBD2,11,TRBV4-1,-,ASSRTSTGELF
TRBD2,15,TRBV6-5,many,ASSYTQTSELGETQY
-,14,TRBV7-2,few,ASSLAGRGINQPQH
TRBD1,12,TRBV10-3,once,AIRQGLEATEAF
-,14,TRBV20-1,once,SARDPIRGSNQPQH
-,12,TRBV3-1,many,ASSQEGHYNEQF
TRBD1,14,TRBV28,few,ASSPIGQGHNSPLH
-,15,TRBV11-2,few,ASSLGPRVSSNQPQH
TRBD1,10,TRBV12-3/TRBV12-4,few,ATADRVNEQF
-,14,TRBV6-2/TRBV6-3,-,ASSYAILAANYGYT
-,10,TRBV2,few,ASSAPLAEQF
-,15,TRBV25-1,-,ASSEYVTGDPHNEQF
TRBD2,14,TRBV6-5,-,ASSYSTLAGNYEQY
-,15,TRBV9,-,ASSVAGRRGFTDTQY
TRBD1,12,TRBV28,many,ASSSGQGGETQY
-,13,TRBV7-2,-,ASSLAVTLNTEAF
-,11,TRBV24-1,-,ATSDRYQETQN
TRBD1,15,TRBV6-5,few,ASSYLGQANHLYGYT
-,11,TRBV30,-,ASWDTNTGELF
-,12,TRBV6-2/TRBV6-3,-,ASRPGTFYYEQY
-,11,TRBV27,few,ASSPYWYNEQF
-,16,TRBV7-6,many,ASSLARLAGISYGEQY
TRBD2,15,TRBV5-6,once,ASSLGLAGGIFYEQY
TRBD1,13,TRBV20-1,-,SASDRDRGSYGYT
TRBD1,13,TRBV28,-,ASSPLGTGIYEQY
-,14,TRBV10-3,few,AIRTTEGSYNSPLH
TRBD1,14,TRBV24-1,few,ATSDFGTGVTGELF
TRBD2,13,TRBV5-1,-,ASSLSGVTYNEQF
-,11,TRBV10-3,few,AIRQTNNEKLF
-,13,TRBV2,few,ASSEGDTNNQPQH
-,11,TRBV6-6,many,ASSPGFSYEQY